The 25 T cell receptor beta chains given below trace back to one sample, sequenced in a study of blood T cell repertoires in COVID-19 (dated by TCRdb to the early 2020s). The library was made by the immunoSEQ multiplex PCR assay. TCRdb limited this immuneACCESS table to in-frame rearrangements with V and J called. A share of clones is missing; checked studies link under half to unresolved V genes, and the rest is unexplained. A total of around 81,000 clones appear in this sample, approximately 82% of them only once. Clones ranked in the top ten supply approximately 7% of the sample. Material: peripheral blood. The origin of the receptors is a human donor in a cohort sampled during active COVID-19.

The chain couples TRBV11-2 to TRBJ1-3; 7 bases are shared with TRBD1. This CDR3 is 16 amino acids long. With V trimmed by 4 bases and J by 3 bases, 9 bases remained unmatched. CDR1 is SGHAT and CDR2 is FQNNGV in the germline V gene. CDR3 loop: CASSYRQGVSGNTIYF. Written as DNA, the CDR3 is TGTGCCAGCAGCTACCGACAGGGTGTAAGTGGAAACACCATATATTTT.

The chain is built from TRBV28 and TRBJ1-2; D not certain. CDR1 and CDR2 (germline): MDHEN, SYDVKM. V was cut by 1 base and J by 4 bases, with 7 bases left in between. This CDR3 has 13 residues. CDR3 in amino acids: CASSLSGTYGYTF. For the CDR3, the DNA is TGTGCCAGCAGTTTATCGGGAACCTATGGCTACACCTTC.

The rearrangement uses TRBV7-3 and TRBJ2-6; no clear D. This CDR3 region has 14 residues. The V gene lost 2 bases and the J gene lost 4 bases, with 6 bases spanning the gap. Germline lookup yields CDR1 SGHTA and CDR2 FQGTGA. CDR3 region: CASSLVYGANVLTF. The CDR3 DNA sequence: TGTGCCAGCAGCTTAGTCTACGGGGCCAACGTCCTGACTTTC.

This chain links TRBV19 with TRBJ2-1, with 10 positions matching TRBD2. J was trimmed by 9 bases and V by 6 bases; bases with no gene match: 14. CDR1 is LNHDA, CDR2 SQIVND, per germline (reference sequence). This CDR3 has 16 amino acids. CDR3 sequence (DNA): TGTGCCAGTAGAAGCCTTCTAGCGGGGGAAAACGGTGAGCAGTTCTTC. This encodes CASRSLLAGENGEQFF. Drawing the rest from reference TRBV19 and TRBJ2-1, the complete variable domain is DGGITQSPKYLFRKEGQNVTLSCEQNLNHDAMYWYRQDPGQGLRLIYYSQIVNDFQKGDIAEGYSVSREKKESFPLTVTSAQKNPTAFYLCASRSLLAGENGEQFFGPGTRLTVL.

The CDR3 reads CASSSTALNTEAFF. CDR3 DNA: TGTGCCAGCAGTTCGACAGCCTTGAACACTGAAGCTTTCTTT. The V and J genes are TRBV6-5 and TRBJ1-1; tentative D call: TRBD1 (5 bases). This CDR3 comprises 14 residues. Trimming cost V 4 bases and J 0 bases, with 9 bases left between them. The germline CDR1 and CDR2 sequences are MNHEY and SVGAGI.

The V call is TRBV18, the J call TRBJ1-5, with D tentatively TRBD1 (6 bases). V lost 6 bases and J 1 base, leaving 13 bases between the germline ends. Germline CDR1 KGHSH, CDR2 LQKENI. The CDR3 is made up of 15 amino acids. The CDR3 DNA reads as TGTGCCAGCTCGCCAGGGGCTGGGAGCAATCAGCCCCAGCATTTT. Its translation: CASSPGAGSNQPQHF.

The gene calls are TRBV6-1 and TRBJ2-7; possibly TRBD2 for D (6 bases). The CDR3 length is 12 residues. Germline assignment: CDR1 MNHNS and CDR2 SASEGT. Trimming cost V 1 base and J 5 bases, with 6 bases left between them. In DNA form, the CDR3 reads TGTGCCAGCAGTGAAGGGGGGGACGAGCAGTACTTC. Its protein product is CASSEGGDEQYF.

The V gene is TRBV27, the J gene TRBJ2-7; TRBD1 matches at 7 bases. Germline V gene lookup returns CDR1 MNHEY and CDR2 SMNVEV (reference sequence). This CDR3 region has 15 residues. V was clipped by 2 bases and J by 3 bases; unmatched bases: 7. CDR3 loop: CASSLKPGGFYEQYF. The CDR3 DNA follows: TGTGCCAGCAGTTTAAAACCAGGGGGATTCTACGAGCAGTACTTC.

This clone showed up just a few times. The CDR3, as DNA: TGTGCCAGCAGCGCGGGACAGGGCCGCTCACCCCTCCACTTT. Its protein is CASSAGQGRSPLHF. The rearrangement uses TRBV9 and TRBJ1-6; TRBD1 matches 9 bases. Germline CDR1 SGDLS, CDR2 YYNGEE. Trimming at V came to 3 bases and at J to 10 bases, leaving 5 bases not matched to a gene. The CDR3 is 14 residues long.

This clone came up a few times. The V gene is TRBV5-5, the J gene TRBJ1-5; weak D call: TRBD1 (5 bases). The CDR3 has 14 amino acids. Germline-derived CDR1 and CDR2 are SGHKS and YYEKEE (reference sequence). V lost 0 bases and J 5 bases, leaving 9 bases between the germline ends. CDR3 bases: TGTGCCAGCAGCTTGGCAGGGAATTATCAGCCCCAGCATTTT. Its protein product is CASSLAGNYQPQHF.

This chain uses TRBV5-1 with TRBJ2-6; 12 bases map to TRBD2. Trimming cost V 5 bases and J 1 base; bases outside gene matches: 10. The CDR3 covers 19 residues. CDR1 and CDR2 (germline): SGHRS, YFSETQ. In nucleotides, the CDR3 is TGCGCCAGCAGAACTACCCCCGGGACTAGCGGGTCTGGGGCCAACGTCCTGACTTTC. Amino acids: CASRTTPGTSGSGANVLTF.

This clone was seen only once. The rearrangement joins TRBV4-3 to TRBJ2-1, with 7 nucleotides matching TRBD1. V lost 0 bases, J lost 6 bases, and 11 bases stayed unmatched. Germline-derived CDR1 and CDR2 are LGHNA and YSLEER. There are 17 residues in the CDR3. The CDR3 DNA is TGCGCCAGCAGCCAAGACCTGGGGAACAGGGGTGGCAATGAGCAGTTCTTC. Protein: CASSQDLGNRGGNEQFF.

This chain connects TRBV7-3 to TRBJ2-3, with 10 bases that match TRBD2. V dropped 7 bases and J dropped 2; count of bases not matched to a gene: 3. This CDR3 contains 14 residues. Germline V gene sequence: CDR1 SGHTA, CDR2 FQGTGA. This chain's CDR3 is CASNSGGNTDTQYF. In DNA, the CDR3 is TGTGCCAGCAATAGCGGGGGGAACACAGATACGCAGTATTTT.

The J gene is TRBJ2-7, the V gene TRBV7-9, with a weak D call TRBD1 (6 bases). Between the trimmed V and J ends, which lost 3 bases and 1 base, there was a span of 10 bases. Germline CDR1 reads SEHNR; CDR2 reads FQNEAQ (reference sequence). The CDR3 spans 14 residues. The DNA for the CDR3 is TGTGCCAGCAGCTTTCTTCAGGGGTCCTACGAGCAGTACTTC. Protein: CASSFLQGSYEQYF.

On this clone: The DNA is omitted, as the CDR3 cannot be located on it reliably, and the CDR3 follows TCRdb's listing. The chain couples TRBV7-2 to TRBJ1-2; the table assigns TRBD1, which was not confirmed against the DNA. Germline-derived CDR1 and CDR2 are SGHTA and FQGNSA. The CDR3 has 12 residues if both end residues are counted. CDR3 residues: CASSLEVGQGTF.

In the case of this clone: At one of its ends the junction is not consistent with the germline gene, which may arise from a read error. This sequence joins TRBV11-2 and TRBJ1-1; 12 nucleotides match TRBD1. CDR3 length: 17 amino acids. Germline V gene sequence: CDR1 SGHAT, CDR2 FQNNGV. The CDR3 DNA is TGTGCCAGCAGATTAGAGGGACAGGGGGCCGCGAACACTGAAGCTTTCTTT. Residues: CASRLEGQGAANTEAFF.

This clone came up once. DNA of the CDR3: TGCGCCAGCAGCCCGTTAACAGGGGGGAGTGGGGAGACCCAGTACTTC. Translated, it gives CASSPLTGGSGETQYF. V usage is TRBV5-1 and J usage is TRBJ2-5, with 8 bases fitting TRBD1. Germline V gene data show CDR1 as SGHRS and CDR2 as YFSETQ. The CDR3 contains 16 residues. V shed 4 bases and J 5 bases; nucleotides not matched to a gene: 13.

The chain combines TRBV3-1 (or the pseudogene TRBV3-2) with TRBJ1-3, with D hard to call. The CDR3 is 15 residues long. V was cut by 5 bases and J by 0 bases, with 11 bases left in between. Germline V gives CDR1 LGHDT, CDR2 YNNKEL (reference sequence). The CDR3 sequence: CASSTLQFSGNTIYF. For the CDR3, the DNA is TGTGCCAGCAGCACCCTACAGTTCTCTGGAAACACCATATATTTT.

The rearrangement uses TRBV7-9 and TRBJ2-2; 7 nucleotides match TRBD2. V was pared by 6 bases and J by 1 base, with 8 bases of the junction left unmatched. This CDR3 is built from 16 residues. Germline V gene data show CDR1 as SEHNR and CDR2 as FQNEAQ (reference sequence). Here the CDR3 DNA reads TGTGCCAGCAGTGTATCCGGGACTATGAACACCGGGGAGCTGTTTTTT. Amino acid sequence: CASSVSGTMNTGELFF. The full variable domain, with the rest looked up from reference TRBV7-9 and TRBJ2-2, is DTGVSQNPRHKITKRGQNVTFRCDPISEHNRLYWYRQTLGQGPEFLTYFQNEAQLEKSRLLSDRFSAERPKGSFSTLEIQRTEQGDSAMYLCASSVSGTMNTGELFFGEGSRLTVL.

The chain is built from TRBV6-5 and TRBJ2-1; 13 bases line up with TRBD2. Trimming took 6 bases from V and 7 from J; bases not matched to a gene: 3. The CDR3 length is 14 residues. Germline-derived CDR1 and CDR2 are MNHEY and SVGAGI. The CDR3 is CASRGTSGVNEQFF. CDR3 nucleotides: TGTGCCAGCAGGGGGACTAGCGGGGTAAATGAGCAGTTCTTC.

This chain connects TRBV19 to TRBJ2-7, with 8 bases that match TRBD2. After removal of 4 bases from V and 4 bases from J, the junction contained 9 bases not matched to a gene. Germline values: CDR1 LNHDA, CDR2 SQIVND (reference sequence). The length of the CDR3 is 15 residues. The CDR3 is CASSTLAGGPYEQYF. CDR3 nucleotide sequence: TGTGCCAGTAGTACCCTGGCGGGGGGACCGTACGAGCAGTACTTC.

J is TRBJ2-1 and V is TRBV5-1; 9 nucleotides align to TRBD1. From germline, CDR1 is SGHRS and CDR2 YFSETQ. The ends lost 4 bases at V and 6 bases at J; junction bases unmatched: 5. This CDR3 is 14 amino acids long. Written as DNA, the CDR3 is TGCGCCAGCAGCGGAAGGACAGGGGCCAATGAGCAGTTCTTC. It translates to CASSGRTGANEQFF.

This chain links TRBV5-1 with TRBJ1-2, with 10 bases that match TRBD1. CDR1 and CDR2 (germline): SGHRS, YFSETQ. This CDR3 comprises 15 residues. With V trimmed by 4 bases and J by 2 bases, 5 bases remained unmatched. The DNA for the CDR3 is TGCGCCAGCAGCACCCCGGGACAGGGGAACTATGGCTACACCTTC. It encodes CASSTPGQGNYGYTF.

This clone is a singleton in its sample. This chain connects TRBV4-1 to TRBJ1-2; TRBD1 is a possible D gene (6 bases). Trimming left V 4 bases short and J 2 bases short, with 14 bases between. Germline V gene lookup returns CDR1 MGHRA and CDR2 YSYEKL. CDR3 length: 15 residues. The CDR3 DNA reads TGCGCCAGCAGCCCGAATGACAGGCCCAACTATGGCTACACCTTC. This sequence encodes CASSPNDRPNYGYTF.

The chain couples TRBV6-6 to TRBJ1-1; D uncertain. Germline CDR1 is MNHNY and CDR2 is SVGAGI (reference sequence). CDR3 length equals 12 residues. The V end was cut by 4 bases, the J end by 9 bases, with 12 bases between. This CDR3 reads CASSSRRLQAFF. The CDR3 nucleotides read TGTGCCAGCAGTTCCCGGAGACTACAAGCTTTCTTT.